What follows describes a single TCR beta chain. This sample is part of a study of cytomegalovirus exposure and HLA in healthy donors. Trimming removed 3 bases at V and 4 bases at J, with 33 bases between. CDR1 and CDR2 from the germline V gene are SNHLY and FYNNEI. This CDR3 is 21 amino acids long. Both 60 Vbeta primers and 13 Jbeta primers went into the PCR. Generated by immunoSEQ multiplex PCR, the TCRdb table keeps only in-frame clones and is missing some. The listing contains 41,000 or so clones. The chain has TRBV2 and TRBJ1-2; weak D call: TRBD1 (5 bases). Sequenced: PBMCs. The receptor was derived from a man between 25 and 39 years old in good health and CMV-seronegative. The CDR3 protein is CASSDGVWGDHYARYPYGYTF. DNA for the CDR3: TGTGCCAGCAGTGACGGGGTCTGGGGGGACCACTATGCCAGATACCCCTATGGCTACACCTTC.